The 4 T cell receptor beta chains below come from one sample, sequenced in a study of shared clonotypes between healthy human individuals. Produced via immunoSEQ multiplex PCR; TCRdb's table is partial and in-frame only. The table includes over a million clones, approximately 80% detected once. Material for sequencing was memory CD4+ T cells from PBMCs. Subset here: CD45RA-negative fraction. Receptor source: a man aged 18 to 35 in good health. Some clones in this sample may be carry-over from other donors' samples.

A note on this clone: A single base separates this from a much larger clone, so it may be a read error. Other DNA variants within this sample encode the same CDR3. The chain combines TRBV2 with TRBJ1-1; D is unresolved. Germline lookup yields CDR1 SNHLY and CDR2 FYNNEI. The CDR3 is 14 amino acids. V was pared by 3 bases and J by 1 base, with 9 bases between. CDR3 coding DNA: TGTGCCAGCAGTGAGTCACGGAGGAACACTGAAGCTTTCTTT. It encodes CASSESRRNTEAFF.

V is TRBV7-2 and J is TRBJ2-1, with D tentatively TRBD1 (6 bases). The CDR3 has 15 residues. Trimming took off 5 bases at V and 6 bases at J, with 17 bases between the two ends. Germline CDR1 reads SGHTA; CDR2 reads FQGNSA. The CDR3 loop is CASSPRGRGGNEQFF. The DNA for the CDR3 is TGTGCCAGCAGCCCAAGGGGCAGGGGCGGCAATGAGCAGTTCTTC.

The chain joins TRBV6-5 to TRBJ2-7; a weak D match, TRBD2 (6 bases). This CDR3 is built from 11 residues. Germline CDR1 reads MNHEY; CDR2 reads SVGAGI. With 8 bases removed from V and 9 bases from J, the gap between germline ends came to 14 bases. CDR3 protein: CASRHGSTQYF. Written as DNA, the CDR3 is TGTGCCAGCCGCCACGGGAGTACGCAGTACTTC.

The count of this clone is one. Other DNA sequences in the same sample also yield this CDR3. The CDR3 sequence: CASSEKGGSSYEQYF. The CDR3 nucleotides are TGTGCCAGCAGCGAAAAGGGAGGCTCCTCCTACGAGCAGTACTTC. The rearrangement joins TRBV2 to TRBJ2-7, with D maybe TRBD2 (6 bases). The V gene lost 6 bases and the J gene lost 0 bases, with 15 bases spanning the gap. This CDR3 contains 15 residues. The germline V gene encodes CDR1 SNHLY and CDR2 FYNNEI. The variable domain in full, completed from reference TRBV2 and TRBJ2-7, reads EPEVTQTPSHQVTQMGQEVILRCVPISNHLYFYWYRQILGQKVEFLVSFYNNEISEKSEIFDDQFSVERPDGSNFTLKIRSTKLEDSAMYFCASSEKGGSSYEQYFGPGTRLTVT.